One T cell receptor beta chain is described in this entry. Its antigen is unknown. The data were taken from a study of T cells in Graves' hyperthyroidism and ophthalmopathy. From RNA transcripts, TCR beta CDR3 regions were amplified. In the first-round RT-PCR of the TCR CDR3, the HTBI primer set was used. TCRdb processed the multiplex PCR reads anew with MiXCR; each CDR3 protein has one entry. The data contain around 380,000 distinct CDR3 sequences, roughly 13% of them seen just once; the ten biggest clones take up around 20%. Study-wide results and limits: Ophthalmopathy and stable hyperthyroidism were separated by a 13 V-J model.

CDR1 MGHRA and CDR2 YSYEKL come from the germline V gene. The V gene end was trimmed by 0 bases and the J gene end by 8 bases; junction bases not matched to a gene: 6. The CDR3 is made up of 15 amino acids. V and J are TRBV4-1 and TRBJ1-3, with 8 bases identical to TRBD1. This receptor was taken from a man aged 30 to 45 with Graves' hyperthyroidism that later progressed to Graves' ophthalmopathy. The sample consisted of blood. The CDR3 loop reads CASSQDGRGQDTIYF. CDR3 in DNA: TGCGCCAGCAGCCAAGACGGCAGGGGGCAGGACACCATATATTTT.